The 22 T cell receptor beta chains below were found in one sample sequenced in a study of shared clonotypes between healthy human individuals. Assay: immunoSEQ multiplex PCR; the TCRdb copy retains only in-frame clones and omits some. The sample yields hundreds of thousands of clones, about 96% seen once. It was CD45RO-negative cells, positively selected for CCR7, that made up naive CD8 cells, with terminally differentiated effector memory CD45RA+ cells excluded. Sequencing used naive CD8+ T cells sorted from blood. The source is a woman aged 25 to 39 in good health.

CDR3 DNA sequence: TGTGCCAGCAGTTTAAGTTCGGTCACCTACAATGAGCAGTTCTTC. Protein: CASSLSSVTYNEQFF. This chain connects TRBV27 to TRBJ2-1; unclear D gene. Looked up from germline, CDR1 is MNHEY and CDR2 is SMNVEV (reference sequence). V lost 2 bases to trimming and J lost 2 bases, with 10 bases between them. The CDR3 extends over 15 amino acids.

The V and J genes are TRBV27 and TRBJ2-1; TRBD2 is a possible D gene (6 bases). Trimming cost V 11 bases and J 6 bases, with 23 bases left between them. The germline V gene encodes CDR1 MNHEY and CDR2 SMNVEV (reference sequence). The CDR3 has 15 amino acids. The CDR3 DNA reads TGTGCCGCCAGCCCCGCCTCGACAGCGGGCAATGAGCAGTTCTTC. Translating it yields CAASPASTAGNEQFF.

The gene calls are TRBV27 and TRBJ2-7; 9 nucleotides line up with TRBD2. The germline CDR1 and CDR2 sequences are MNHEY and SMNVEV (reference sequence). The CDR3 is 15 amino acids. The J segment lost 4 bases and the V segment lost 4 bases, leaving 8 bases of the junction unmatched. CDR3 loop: CASSYGGLARYEQYF. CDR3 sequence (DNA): TGTGCCAGCAGTTATGGAGGACTAGCGAGATACGAGCAGTACTTC.

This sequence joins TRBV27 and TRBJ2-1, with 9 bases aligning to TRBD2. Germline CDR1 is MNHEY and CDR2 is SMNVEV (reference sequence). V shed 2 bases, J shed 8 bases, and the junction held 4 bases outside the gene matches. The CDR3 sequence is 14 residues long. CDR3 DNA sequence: TGTGCCAGCAGTTTAGGGACTAGCTGGGATGAGCAGTTCTTC. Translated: CASSLGTSWDEQFF.

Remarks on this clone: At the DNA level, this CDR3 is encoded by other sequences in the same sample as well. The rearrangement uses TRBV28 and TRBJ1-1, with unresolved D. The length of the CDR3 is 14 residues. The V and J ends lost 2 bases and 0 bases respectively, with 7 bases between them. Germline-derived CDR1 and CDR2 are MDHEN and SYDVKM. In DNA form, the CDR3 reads TGTGCCAGCAGTTTAGGGCGCGTGAACACTGAAGCTTTCTTT. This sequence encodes CASSLGRVNTEAFF.

The CDR3, as DNA: TGTGCCAGTAGTATTTCAGATAACTATGGCTACACCTTC. Its translation: CASSISDNYGYTF. This chain links TRBV19 with TRBJ1-2; D ambiguous. Germline V lookup: CDR1 LNHDA, CDR2 SQIVND (reference sequence). The CDR3 runs 13 residues. Trimming pared 3 bases from V and 1 base from J, leaving 6 bases between.

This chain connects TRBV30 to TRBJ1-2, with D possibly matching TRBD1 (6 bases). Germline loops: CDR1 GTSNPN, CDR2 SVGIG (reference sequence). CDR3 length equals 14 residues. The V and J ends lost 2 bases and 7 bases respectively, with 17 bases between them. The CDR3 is CAWSLQGHKGGYTF. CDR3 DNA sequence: TGTGCCTGGAGTCTCCAGGGACATAAAGGTGGCTACACCTTC.

CDR3 nucleotide sequence: TGTGCCAGCAGCTTAGAGTCAGCGGGAGCGTATTACGAGCAGTACTTC. Translating it yields CASSLESAGAYYEQYF. The chain couples TRBV7-6 to TRBJ2-7; TRBD2 aligns across 8 bases. The germline CDR1 and CDR2 sequences are SGHVS and FNYEAQ. The CDR3 runs to 16 residues. With V trimmed by 1 base and J by 4 bases, 9 bases remained unmatched.

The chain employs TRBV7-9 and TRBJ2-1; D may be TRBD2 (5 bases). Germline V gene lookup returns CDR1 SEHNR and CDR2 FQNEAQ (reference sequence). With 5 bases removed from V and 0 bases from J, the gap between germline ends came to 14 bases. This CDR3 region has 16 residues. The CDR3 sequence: CASSPTAGSSYNEQFF. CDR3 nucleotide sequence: TGTGCCAGCAGCCCAACCGCGGGTAGCTCCTACAATGAGCAGTTCTTC.

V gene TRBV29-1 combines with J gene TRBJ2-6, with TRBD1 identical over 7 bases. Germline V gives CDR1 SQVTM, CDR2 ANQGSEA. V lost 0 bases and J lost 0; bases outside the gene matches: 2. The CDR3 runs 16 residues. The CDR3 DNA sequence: TGCAGCGTTGAAGAAGACAGGGCCTCTGGGGCCAACGTCCTGACTTTC. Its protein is CSVEEDRASGANVLTF.

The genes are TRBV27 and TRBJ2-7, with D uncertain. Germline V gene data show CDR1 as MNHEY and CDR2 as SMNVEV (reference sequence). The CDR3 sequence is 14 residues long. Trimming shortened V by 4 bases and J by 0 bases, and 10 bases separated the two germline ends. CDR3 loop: CASSWRPGSYEQYF. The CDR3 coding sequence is TGTGCCAGCAGTTGGCGGCCGGGCTCCTACGAGCAGTACTTC.

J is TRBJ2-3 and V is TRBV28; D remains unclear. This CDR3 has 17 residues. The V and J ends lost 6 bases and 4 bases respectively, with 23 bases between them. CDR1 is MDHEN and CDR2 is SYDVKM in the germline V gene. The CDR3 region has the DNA TGTGCCAGCAGCCCCCCGGCCGCGTGGGCTGGGGCAGATACGCAGTATTTT. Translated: CASSPPAAWAGADTQYF.

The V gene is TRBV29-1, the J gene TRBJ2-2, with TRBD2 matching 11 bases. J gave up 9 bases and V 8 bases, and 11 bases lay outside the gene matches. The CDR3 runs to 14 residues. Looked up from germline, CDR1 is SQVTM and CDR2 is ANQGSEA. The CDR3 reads CSTSGTSGRRELFF. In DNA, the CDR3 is TGCAGCACTTCCGGGACTAGCGGTAGAAGGGAGCTGTTTTTT.

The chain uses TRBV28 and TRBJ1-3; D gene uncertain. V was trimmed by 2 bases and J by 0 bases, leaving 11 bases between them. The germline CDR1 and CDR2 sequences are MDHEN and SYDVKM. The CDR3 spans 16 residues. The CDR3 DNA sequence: TGTGCCAGCAGTTTACAGATCAGCTACTCTGGAAACACCATATATTTT. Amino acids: CASSLQISYSGNTIYF.

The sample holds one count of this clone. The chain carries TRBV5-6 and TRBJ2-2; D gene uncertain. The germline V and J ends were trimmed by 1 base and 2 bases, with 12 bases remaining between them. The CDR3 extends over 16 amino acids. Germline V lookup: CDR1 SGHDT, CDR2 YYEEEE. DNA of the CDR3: TGTGCCAGCAGCTTGAGGGCAGGTTATAACACCGGGGAGCTGTTTTTT. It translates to CASSLRAGYNTGELFF.

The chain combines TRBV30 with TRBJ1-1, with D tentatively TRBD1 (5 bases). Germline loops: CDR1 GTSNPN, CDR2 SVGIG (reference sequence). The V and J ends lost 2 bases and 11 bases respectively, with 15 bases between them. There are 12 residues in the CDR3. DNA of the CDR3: TGTGCCTGGAGTCTCCAATCACCAGGGGCTTTCTTT. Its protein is CAWSLQSPGAFF.

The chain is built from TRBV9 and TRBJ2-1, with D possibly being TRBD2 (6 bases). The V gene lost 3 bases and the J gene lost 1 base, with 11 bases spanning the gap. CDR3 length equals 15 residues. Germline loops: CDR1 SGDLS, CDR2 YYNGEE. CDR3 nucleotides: TGTGCCAGCAGCGCCCAGACTAGTTCCTACAATGAGCAGTTCTTC. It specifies CASSAQTSSYNEQFF.

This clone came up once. The CDR3 nucleotides are TGTGCCAGCAGCTTAGATCGGACAGGGCGGGGCACAGATACGCAGTATTTT. Translating it yields CASSLDRTGRGTDTQYF. The V gene is TRBV9, the J gene TRBJ2-3; 8 nucleotides agree with TRBD1. CDR3 length: 17 amino acids. J lost 1 base, V lost 4 bases, and 11 bases had no gene match. Germline loops: CDR1 SGDLS, CDR2 YYNGEE. Full variable domain (outside the CDR3, taken from reference TRBV9 and TRBJ2-3): DSGVTQTPKHLITATGQRVTLRCSPRSGDLSVYWYQQSLDQGLQFLIQYYNGEERAKGNILERFSAQQFPDLHSELNLSSLELGDSALYFCASSLDRTGRGTDTQYFGPGTRLTVL.

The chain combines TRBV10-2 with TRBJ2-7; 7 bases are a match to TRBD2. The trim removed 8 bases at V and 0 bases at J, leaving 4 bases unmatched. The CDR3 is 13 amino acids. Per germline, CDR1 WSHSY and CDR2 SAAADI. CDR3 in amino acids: CASRGRDSYEQYF. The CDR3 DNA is TGCGCCAGCCGGGGGAGGGACTCCTACGAGCAGTACTTC.

The CDR3, as DNA: TGTGCCAGTAGTATCAGGGTTAGCCCCAGCTCCTACAATGAGCAGTTCTTC. It codes for CASSIRVSPSSYNEQFF. This chain connects TRBV19 to TRBJ2-1; D perhaps matches TRBD1 (5 bases). V lost 3 bases, J lost 0 bases, and 15 bases lay in between. From germline, CDR1 is LNHDA and CDR2 SQIVND (reference sequence). The CDR3 is made up of 17 amino acids.

The CDR3 here is CASSLIGAAGTETQYF. The CDR3, as DNA: TGTGCCAGCAGCTTAATAGGTGCCGCAGGGACAGAGACCCAGTACTTC. The chain uses TRBV7-9 and TRBJ2-5; either TRBD1 or TRBD2 may supply D (5 bases each). This CDR3 comprises 16 residues. CDR1 is SEHNR and CDR2 is FQNEAQ in the germline V gene (reference sequence). The V end was cut by 2 bases, the J end by 4 bases, with 17 bases between.

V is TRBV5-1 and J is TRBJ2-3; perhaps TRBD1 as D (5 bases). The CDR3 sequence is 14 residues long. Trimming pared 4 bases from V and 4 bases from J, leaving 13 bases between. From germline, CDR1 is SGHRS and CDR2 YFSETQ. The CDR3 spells CASSVLPGPDTQYF. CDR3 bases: TGCGCCAGCAGCGTCCTACCAGGGCCAGATACGCAGTATTTT.